Listed below are T cell receptor beta chains from one sample, sequenced in a study of a mutant IDH1 vaccine in newly diagnosed glioma. Their recognized antigens are unknown. The protocol was immunoSEQ multiplex PCR, while the TCRdb copy is restricted to in-frame clones and leaves out a portion. The table includes around 50,000 clones, around 80% detected once. Sequenced material: PBMCs, taken from a glioma patient whose treatment included an IDH1 peptide vaccine. These receptors all stem from a man aged 45-65 years with glioma. The CDR3 runs from the conserved cysteine through the conserved F or W. D genes are given only for firm matches. Clone size, where shown, is once, few, many, or a class for clones that have expanded.

DNA: TGCGCCAGCAGCCAACGCGGGGGAGATACGCAGTATTTT
CDR3: CASSQRGGDTQYF
D: TRBD2
V: TRBV4-3
J: TRBJ2-3
size: -

DNA: TGTGCCTGGAGGAGAGGGGACTCGGACTACGAGCAGTACTTC
CDR3: CAWRRGDSDYEQYF
D: -
V: TRBV30
J: TRBJ2-7
size: -

DNA: TGTGCCAGCTCACCCCCGGACAGGGCCACCGGGGAGCTGTTTTTT
CDR3: CASSPPDRATGELFF
D: TRBD1
V: TRBV18
J: TRBJ2-2
size: -

DNA: TGTGCCAGCGGGACGGCCAGCTCCTATAATTCACCCCTCCACTTT
CDR3: CASGTASSYNSPLHF
D: -
V: TRBV19
J: TRBJ1-6
size: -

DNA: TGTGCCAGCAGTGAATTAAGCTATGGCTACACCTTC
CDR3: CASSELSYGYTF
D: -
V: TRBV25-1
J: TRBJ1-2
size: few

DNA: TGTGCCACCCTACAACAGGGGACCACAACGACTGAAGCTTTCTTT
CDR3: CATLQQGTTTTEAFF
D: TRBD1
V: TRBV6-1
J: TRBJ1-1
size: -

DNA: TGTGCCAGCAGTACCCGACAGGAAAGAAATCAGCCCCAGCATTTT
CDR3: CASSTRQERNQPQHF
D: -
V: TRBV11-3
J: TRBJ1-5
size: -

DNA: TGTGCCAGCAGCTCCGCTCGGACAGGGATGGATTCACCCCTCCACTTT
CDR3: CASSSARTGMDSPLHF
D: TRBD1
V: TRBV5-4
J: TRBJ1-6
size: few

DNA: TGTGCCAGCAGTGTGGAAACTGGGGCCAGCGTCCTGACTTTC
CDR3: CASSVETGASVLTF
D: -
V: TRBV7-9
J: TRBJ2-6
size: -

DNA: TGCGCCAGCAGTGAATACCGGGACAGCAACTATGGCTACACCTTC
CDR3: CASSEYRDSNYGYTF
D: TRBD1
V: TRBV10-2
J: TRBJ1-2
size: -

DNA: TGTGCCAGCAGCCCCAAAACCGACAGGGTGGAAGAAAAACTGTTTTTT
CDR3: CASSPKTDRVEEKLFF
D: TRBD1
V: TRBV7-2
J: TRBJ1-4
size: -

DNA: TGTGCCTGGAGTCTGGGAAAGCAGCCCCAGCATTTT
CDR3: CAWSLGKQPQHF
D: -
V: TRBV30
J: TRBJ1-5
size: -

DNA: TGTGCCTGGAGTGTAGAAAGTGGGTACACCTTC
CDR3: CAWSVESGYTF
D: -
V: TRBV30
J: TRBJ1-2
size: few

DNA: TGTGCCGGGAGAGCGAAGAGCAACTACAATGAGCAGTTCTTC
CDR3: CAGRAKSNYNEQFF
D: -
V: TRBV30
J: TRBJ2-1
size: -

DNA: TGCGCCAGCAGCTTGGAAGGGGCCAGCACAGATACGCAGTATTTT
CDR3: CASSLEGASTDTQYF
D: -
V: TRBV5-1
J: TRBJ2-3
size: -

DNA: TGTGCCAGCAGTGAAGATTACTATGGGGCGATAACCTACGAGCAGTACTTC
CDR3: CASSEDYYGAITYEQYF
D: -
V: TRBV6-1
J: TRBJ2-7
size: once

DNA: TGTGCCAGTACCCCATCCCGTTCGAACACCGGGGAGCTGTTTTTT
CDR3: CASTPSRSNTGELFF
D: -
V: TRBV19
J: TRBJ2-2
size: -

DNA: TGTGCCAGCAGCCAACAGTCCCAGGGTACTGAAGCTTTCTTT
CDR3: CASSQQSQGTEAFF
D: -
V: TRBV14
J: TRBJ1-1
size: -

DNA: TGTGCCAGCAGCTTTACAGGGGGCTTATTCTATGGCTACACCTTC
CDR3: CASSFTGGLFYGYTF
D: TRBD1
V: TRBV7-9
J: TRBJ1-2
size: -

DNA: TGCGCCAGCAGCATCCGGACTAGCGGGGGGGCAGATACGCAGTATTTT
CDR3: CASSIRTSGGADTQYF
D: TRBD2
V: TRBV5-1
J: TRBJ2-3
size: once

DNA: TGTGCCAGCTCACCGCGCGGACAGACAGGAAACACCATATATTTT
CDR3: CASSPRGQTGNTIYF
D: -
V: TRBV18
J: TRBJ1-3
size: -

DNA: TGTGCCACCAGTAGCGCGCCGAGCTCCTACAATGAGCAGTTCTTC
CDR3: CATSSAPSSYNEQFF
D: -
V: TRBV15
J: TRBJ2-1
size: -

DNA: TGTGCCAGCAGACACAGGGGGCCGAGCAATCAGCCCCAGCATTTT
CDR3: CASRHRGPSNQPQHF
D: TRBD1
V: TRBV6-1
J: TRBJ1-5
size: -

DNA: TGTGCCAGCAGGAGACAGGGTAATGATCCCATCTCTGGAAACACCATATATTTT
CDR3: CASRRQGNDPISGNTIYF
D: TRBD1
V: TRBV5-6
J: TRBJ1-3
size: once

DNA: TGCAGCGTCGACAAAGGGACAGGGCCGTACAATGAGCAGTTCTTC
CDR3: CSVDKGTGPYNEQFF
D: TRBD1
V: TRBV29-1
J: TRBJ2-1
size: -

DNA: TGTGCCAGCAGCTCAGACAGGTTTAACTATGGCTACACCTTC
CDR3: CASSSDRFNYGYTF
D: -
V: TRBV7-2
J: TRBJ1-2
size: -

DNA: TGTGCCAGCACTCTTACTAGGGCTGAAAAACTGTTTTTT
CDR3: CASTLTRAEKLFF
D: -
V: TRBV25-1
J: TRBJ1-4
size: -

DNA: TGTGCCAGCTCAAGAAAGGGGACGGACACAGATACGCAGTATTTT
CDR3: CASSRKGTDTDTQYF
D: -
V: TRBV18
J: TRBJ2-3
size: -